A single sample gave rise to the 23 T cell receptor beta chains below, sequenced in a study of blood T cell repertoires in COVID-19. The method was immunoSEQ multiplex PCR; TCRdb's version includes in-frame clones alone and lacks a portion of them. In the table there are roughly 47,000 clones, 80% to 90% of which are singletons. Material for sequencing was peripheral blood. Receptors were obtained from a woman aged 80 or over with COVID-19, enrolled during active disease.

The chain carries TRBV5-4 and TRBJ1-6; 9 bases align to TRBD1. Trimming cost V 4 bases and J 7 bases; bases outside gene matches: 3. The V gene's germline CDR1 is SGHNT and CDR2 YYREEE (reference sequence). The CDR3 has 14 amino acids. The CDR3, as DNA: TGTGCCAGCAGCAGAGGACAGGGGAATTCACCCCTCCACTTT. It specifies CASSRGQGNSPLHF.

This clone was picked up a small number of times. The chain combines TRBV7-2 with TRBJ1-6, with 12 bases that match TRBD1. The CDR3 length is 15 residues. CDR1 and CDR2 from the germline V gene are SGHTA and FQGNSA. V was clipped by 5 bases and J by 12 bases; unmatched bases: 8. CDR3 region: CASSLTGTGGLPLHF. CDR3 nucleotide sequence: TGTGCCAGCAGCCTCACCGGGACAGGGGGCCTACCCCTCCACTTT.

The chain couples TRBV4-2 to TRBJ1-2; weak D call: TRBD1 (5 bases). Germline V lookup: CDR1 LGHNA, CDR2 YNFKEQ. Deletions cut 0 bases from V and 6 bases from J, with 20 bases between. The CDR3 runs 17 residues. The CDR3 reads CASSQDWDGRGINGYTF. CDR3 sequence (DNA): TGTGCCAGCAGCCAAGATTGGGACGGCCGGGGGATCAATGGCTACACCTTC.

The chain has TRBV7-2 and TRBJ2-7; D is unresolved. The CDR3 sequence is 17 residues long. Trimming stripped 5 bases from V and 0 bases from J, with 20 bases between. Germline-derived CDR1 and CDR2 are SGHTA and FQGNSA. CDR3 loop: CASSLSVTDWFSYEQYF. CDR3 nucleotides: TGTGCCAGCAGCCTCTCGGTCACAGATTGGTTCTCCTACGAGCAGTACTTC.

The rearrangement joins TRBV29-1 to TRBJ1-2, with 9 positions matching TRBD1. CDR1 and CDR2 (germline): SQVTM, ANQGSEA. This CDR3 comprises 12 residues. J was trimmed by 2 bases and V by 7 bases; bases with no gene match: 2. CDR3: CSAGTGNYGYTF. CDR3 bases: TGCAGCGCCGGGACAGGGAACTATGGCTACACCTTC. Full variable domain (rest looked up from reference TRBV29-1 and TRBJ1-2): SAVISQKPSRDICQRGTSLTIQCQVDSQVTMMFWYRQQPGQSLTLIATANQGSEATYESGFVIDKFPISRPNLTFSTLTVSNMSPEDSSIYLCSAGTGNYGYTFGSGTRLTVV.

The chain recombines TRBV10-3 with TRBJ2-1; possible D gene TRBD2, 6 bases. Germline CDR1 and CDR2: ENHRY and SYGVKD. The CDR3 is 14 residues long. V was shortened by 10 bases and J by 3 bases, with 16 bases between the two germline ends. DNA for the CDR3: TGTGCCACCCAGGTCGGTAGCGGCTACAATGAGCAGTTCTTC. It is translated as CATQVGSGYNEQFF.

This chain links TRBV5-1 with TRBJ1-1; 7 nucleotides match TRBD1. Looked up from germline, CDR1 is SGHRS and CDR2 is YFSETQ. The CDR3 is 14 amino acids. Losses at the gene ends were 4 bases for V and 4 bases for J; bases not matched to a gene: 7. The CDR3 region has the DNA TGCGCCAGCAGCCTCACCGGACAGGTCACTGAAGCTTTCTTT. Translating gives CASSLTGQVTEAFF.

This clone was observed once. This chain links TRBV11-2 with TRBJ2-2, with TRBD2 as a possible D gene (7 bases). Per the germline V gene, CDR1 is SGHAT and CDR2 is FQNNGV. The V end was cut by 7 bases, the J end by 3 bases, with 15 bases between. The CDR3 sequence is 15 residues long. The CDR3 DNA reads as TGTGCCAGCATCAAACGGGGGGCCTACACCGGGGAGCTGTTTTTT. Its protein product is CASIKRGAYTGELFF.

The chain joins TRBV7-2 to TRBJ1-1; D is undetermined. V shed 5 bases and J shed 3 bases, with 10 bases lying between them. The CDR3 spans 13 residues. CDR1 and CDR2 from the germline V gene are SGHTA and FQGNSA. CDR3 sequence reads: CASSRGRDTEAFF. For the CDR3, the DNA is TGTGCCAGCAGCCGAGGGCGGGACACTGAAGCTTTCTTT.

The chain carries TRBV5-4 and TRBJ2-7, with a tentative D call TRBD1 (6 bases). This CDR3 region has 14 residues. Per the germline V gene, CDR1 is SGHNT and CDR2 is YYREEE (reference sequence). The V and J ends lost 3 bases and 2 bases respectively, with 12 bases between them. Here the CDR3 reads CASSWQGLTYEQYF. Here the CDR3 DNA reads TGTGCCAGCAGCTGGCAGGGGCTTACCTACGAGCAGTACTTC.

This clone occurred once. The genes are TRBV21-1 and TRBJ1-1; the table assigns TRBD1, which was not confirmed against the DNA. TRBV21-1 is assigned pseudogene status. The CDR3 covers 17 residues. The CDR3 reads CASSKVRTGPLNTEAFF. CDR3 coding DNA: TGTGCCAGCAGCAAAGTTCGGACAGGACCGTTGAACACTGAAGCTTTCTTT.

The CDR3 reads CASSPSAGANYGYTF. The CDR3 DNA reads TGTGCCAGCAGCCCGAGCGCAGGGGCGAACTATGGCTACACCTTC. V and J are TRBV9 and TRBJ1-2; D possibly corresponds to TRBD1 (6 bases). CDR3 length: 15 residues. Trimming took 4 bases from V and 2 from J, leaving 15 bases between them. Germline lookup yields CDR1 SGDLS and CDR2 YYNGEE.

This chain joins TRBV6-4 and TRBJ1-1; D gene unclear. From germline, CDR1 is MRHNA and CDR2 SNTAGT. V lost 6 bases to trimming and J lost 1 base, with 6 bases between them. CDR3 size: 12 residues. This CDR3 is CASSNRNTEAFF. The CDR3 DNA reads TGTGCCAGCAGCAACAGGAACACTGAAGCTTTCTTT.

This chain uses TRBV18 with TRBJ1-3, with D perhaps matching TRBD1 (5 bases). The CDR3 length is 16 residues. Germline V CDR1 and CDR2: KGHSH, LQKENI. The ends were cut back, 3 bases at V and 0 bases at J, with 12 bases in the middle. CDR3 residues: CASSPSGGSSGNTIYF. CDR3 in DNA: TGTGCCAGCTCACCGTCCGGGGGATCCTCTGGAAACACCATATATTTT.

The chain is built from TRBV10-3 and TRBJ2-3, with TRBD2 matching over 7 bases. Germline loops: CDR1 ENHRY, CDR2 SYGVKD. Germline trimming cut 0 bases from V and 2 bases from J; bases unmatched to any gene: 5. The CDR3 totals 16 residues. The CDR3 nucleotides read TGTGCCATCAGTGAGTCAGGCGGGGGATACACAGATACGCAGTATTTT. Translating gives CAISESGGGYTDTQYF.

The CDR3 is CASSLRQGGAGELFF. The CDR3 nucleotides are TGTGCCAGCAGCTTAAGGCAGGGGGGCGCCGGGGAGCTGTTTTTT. The chain combines TRBV7-3 with TRBJ2-2; TRBD1 might be the D (7 bases). The length of the CDR3 is 15 residues. Looked up from germline, CDR1 is SGHTA and CDR2 is FQGTGA. V was shortened by 1 base and J by 6 bases, with 12 bases between the two germline ends. Full variable domain (missing parts from reference TRBV7-3 and TRBJ2-2): GAGVSQTPSNKVTEKGKYVELRCDPISGHTALYWYRQSLGQGPEFLIYFQGTGAADDSGLPNDRFFAVRPEGSVSTLKIQRTERGDSAVYLCASSLRQGGAGELFFGEGSRLTVL.

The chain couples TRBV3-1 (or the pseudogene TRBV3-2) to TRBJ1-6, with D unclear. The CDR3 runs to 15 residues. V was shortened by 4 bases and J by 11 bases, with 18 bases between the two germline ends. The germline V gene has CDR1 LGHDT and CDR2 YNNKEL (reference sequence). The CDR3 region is CASSPGSTRGTPLHF. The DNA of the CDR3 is TGTGCCAGCAGCCCCGGCAGCACCCGCGGGACACCCCTCCACTTT.

In DNA form, the CDR3 reads TGTGCCAGCAGCCTATGGGACAGGGGGGGGACTGAAGCTTTCTTT. Translation: CASSLWDRGGTEAFF. This chain uses TRBV7-2 with TRBJ1-1; TRBD1 aligns across 11 bases. In germline, CDR1 is SGHTA, CDR2 FQGNSA. This CDR3 region has 15 residues. Trimming took 5 bases from V and 5 from J; bases not matched to a gene: 7.

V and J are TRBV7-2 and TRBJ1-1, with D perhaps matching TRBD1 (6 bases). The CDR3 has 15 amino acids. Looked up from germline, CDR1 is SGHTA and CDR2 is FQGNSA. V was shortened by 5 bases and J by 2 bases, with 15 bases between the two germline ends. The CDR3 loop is CASSPRGGVNTEAFF. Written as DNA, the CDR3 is TGTGCCAGCAGCCCCCGGGGGGGCGTCAACACTGAAGCTTTCTTT. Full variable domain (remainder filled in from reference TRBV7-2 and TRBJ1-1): GAGVSQSPSNKVTEKGKDVELRCDPISGHTALYWYRQSLGQGLEFLIYFQGNSAPDKSGLPSDRFSAERTGGSVSTLTIQRTQQEDSAVYLCASSPRGGVNTEAFFGQGTRLTVV.

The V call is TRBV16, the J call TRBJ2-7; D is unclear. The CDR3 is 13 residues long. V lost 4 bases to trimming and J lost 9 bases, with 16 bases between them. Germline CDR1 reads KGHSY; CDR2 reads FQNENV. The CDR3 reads CASSPQTQEVQYF. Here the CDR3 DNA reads TGTGCCAGCAGCCCCCAAACCCAAGAGGTGCAGTACTTC.

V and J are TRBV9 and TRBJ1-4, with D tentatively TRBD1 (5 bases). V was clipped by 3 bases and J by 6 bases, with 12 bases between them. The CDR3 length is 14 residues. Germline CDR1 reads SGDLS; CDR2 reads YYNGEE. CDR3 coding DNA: TGTGCCAGCAGCGGAGCGGGGGGGGATGAAAAACTGTTTTTT. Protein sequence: CASSGAGGDEKLFF. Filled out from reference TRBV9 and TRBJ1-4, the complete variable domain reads DSGVTQTPKHLITATGQRVTLRCSPRSGDLSVYWYQQSLDQGLQFLIQYYNGEERAKGNILERFSAQQFPDLHSELNLSSLELGDSALYFCASSGAGGDEKLFFGSGTQLSVL.

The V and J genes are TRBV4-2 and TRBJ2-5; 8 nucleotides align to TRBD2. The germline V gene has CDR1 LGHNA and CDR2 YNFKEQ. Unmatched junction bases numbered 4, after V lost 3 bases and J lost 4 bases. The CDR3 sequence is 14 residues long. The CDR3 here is CASSHTGGGETQYF. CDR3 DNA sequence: TGTGCCAGCAGCCACACCGGGGGGGGAGAGACCCAGTACTTC.

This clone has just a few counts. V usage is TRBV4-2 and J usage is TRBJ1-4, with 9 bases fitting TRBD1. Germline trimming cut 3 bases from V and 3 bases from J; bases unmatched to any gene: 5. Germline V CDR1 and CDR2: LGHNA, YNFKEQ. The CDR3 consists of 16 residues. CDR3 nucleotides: TGTGCCAGCAGCCACGATAGGACAGGGGCTAATGAAAAACTGTTTTTT. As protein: CASSHDRTGANEKLFF.